These T cell receptor beta chains were read from a single sample in a study of hypomethylating agent response in myelodysplastic syndrome. Method: immunoSEQ multiplex PCR; TCRdb's copy keeps in-frame clones and lacks some. The sample records over 5,000 clones, approximately 90% being singletons. This sample comprised bone marrow, obtained before or after starting hypomethylating agent treatment for myelodysplastic syndrome (not recorded which). All receptors derive from a human donor with myelodysplastic syndrome. Each CDR3 is given with its conserved first and last residue. D genes are given only for firm matches. Part of the rows lack a size; the others show once, few, many or a class for expanded clones.

d_gene	v_gene	abundance	j_gene	CDR3nt	CDR3aa
TRBD2	TRBV14	NA	TRBJ2-3	TGTGCCAGCAGCCAACTAGCGGGGGGCACAGATACGCAGTATTTT	CASSQLAGGTDTQYF
NA	TRBV6-4	NA	TRBJ2-1	TGTGCCAGCAGTTACTCTTCGGGGGTAGGTGAGCAGTTCTTC	CASSYSSGVGEQFF
NA	TRBV5-1	NA	TRBJ1-2	TGCGCCAGCAGCTCCCGGACACTTAACTATGGCTACACCTTC	CASSSRTLNYGYTF
NA	TRBV19	NA	TRBJ2-2	TGTGCCAGTAAGGATCAGGCTCCTAAGGGGGAGCTGTTTTTT	CASKDQAPKGELFF
NA	TRBV19	NA	TRBJ2-1	TGTGCCAGTAGTATAGCCGGGCGGCAGGGTAATGAGCAGTTCTTC	CASSIAGRQGNEQFF
NA	TRBV7-9	NA	TRBJ2-5	TGTGCCAGCAGCTTAGGTTTAGCCCAAGAGACCCAGTACTTC	CASSLGLAQETQYF
NA	TRBV5-1	NA	TRBJ1-4	TGCGCCAGCAGCTCGTCGGGGGCGCCTACTAATGAAAAACTGTTTTTT	CASSSSGAPTNEKLFF
TRBD2	TRBV14	NA	TRBJ2-3	TGTGCCAGCAGCCAAGCAACTAGCGGGGTCAGACTGGGCACAGATACGCAGTATTTT	CASSQATSGVRLGTDTQYF
NA	TRBV6-4	NA	TRBJ1-5	TGTGCCAGCAGTGGTTCCCCAGGGAATCAGCCCCAGCATTTT	CASSGSPGNQPQHF
TRBD1	TRBV13	NA	TRBJ1-1	TGTGCCAGCAGCTTATTTCAGGGGGCGGGGAACACTGAAGCTTTCTTT	CASSLFQGAGNTEAFF
NA	TRBV6-1	NA	TRBJ1-5	TGTGCCAGCGGGGGGGGGATAGAACCCAATCAGCCCCAGCATTTT	CASGGGIEPNQPQHF
NA	TRBV6-5	NA	TRBJ2-6	TGTGCCAGCAGCCAGGACAACTCTGGGGCCAACGTCCTGACTTTC	CASSQDNSGANVLTF
NA	TRBV10-3	NA	TRBJ2-6	TGTGCCAGCTCTGGGGCCAACGTCCTGACTTTC	CASSGANVLTF
TRBD1	TRBV30	NA	TRBJ2-1	TGTGCCTGGAGTGTAAGGGACAGAATCTACAATGAGCAGTTCTTC	CAWSVRDRIYNEQFF
NA	TRBV7-2	NA	TRBJ2-3	TGTGCCAGCAGCTTAGGCGGAACACAGGTTGGCGCAGATACGCAGTATTTT	CASSLGGTQVGADTQYF
NA	TRBV6-1	NA	TRBJ2-7	TGTGCCAGCTCCGCAGGGTTAGGGTACGAGCAGTACTTC	CASSAGLGYEQYF
NA	TRBV10-2	NA	TRBJ2-7	TGCGCCAGCACCTCGAACAGGGATAACTACGAGCAGTACTTC	CASTSNRDNYEQYF
TRBD2	TRBV9	NA	TRBJ2-5	TGTGCCAGCAGCGCGGGACTAGACCGGCGGACCCAGTACTTC	CASSAGLDRRTQYF
NA	TRBV29-1	NA	TRBJ2-2	TGCAGCGTTGTCACCTTCACCGGGGAGCTGTTTTTT	CSVVTFTGELFF
NA	TRBV27	NA	TRBJ2-6	TGTGCCAGCAGTTTATCATCCGGGGCCAACGTCCTGACTTTC	CASSLSSGANVLTF
NA	TRBV7-2	NA	TRBJ2-7	TGTGCCAGCAGCCCTAAGGCTGGGCCGTACGAGCAGTACTTC	CASSPKAGPYEQYF
NA	TRBV6-4	NA	TRBJ1-6	TGTGCCAGCAGACTAGACCCTCCTGGGGGTTCACCCCTCCACTTT	CASRLDPPGGSPLHF
NA	TRBV4-2	once	TRBJ2-5	TGTGCCAGCAGCCAAGGGAGAGGGCCCCAAGAGACCCAGTACTTC	CASSQGRGPQETQYF
NA	TRBV6-4	NA	TRBJ1-1	TGTGCCAGCAGTGACCCGGACAGAAACACTGAAGCTTTCTTT	CASSDPDRNTEAFF
NA	TRBV6-1	NA	TRBJ1-3	TGTGCCAGCTCCCCAGAATCCGACTCTGGAAACACCATATATTTT	CASSPESDSGNTIYF
NA	TRBV6-1	NA	TRBJ1-1	TGTGCCAGCAGTGCCAGTCTGAACACTGAAGCTTTCTTT	CASSASLNTEAFF
NA	TRBV7-7	NA	TRBJ2-2	TGTGCTAGCAGCCCTACCACAGGGGAGGCCGGGGAGCTGTTTTTT	CASSPTTGEAGELFF
TRBD1	TRBV4-3	NA	TRBJ1-2	TGCGCCAGCAGCCACCTTACCGGGACAGGGGGTTCGGAGAGCTACACCTTC	CASSHLTGTGGSESYTF
TRBD1	TRBV30	NA	TRBJ1-2	TGTGCCTGGAGTGTAAGGGGGCCAGAGCTTTTTAACTATGGCTACACCTTC	CAWSVRGPELFNYGYTF
TRBD1	TRBV19	NA	TRBJ1-2	TGTGCCAGTAGTATAGATGCCGCAGGGGGCTTGGCTGGCTACACCTTC	CASSIDAAGGLAGYTF
NA	TRBV5-1	NA	TRBJ1-1	TGCGCCAGCAAAACAGGTGTACTCACTGAAGCTTTCTTT	CASKTGVLTEAFF
NA	TRBV5-1	NA	TRBJ1-5	TGCGCCAGCAGTTCTACCGGGGGCTACAATCAGCCCCAGCATTTT	CASSSTGGYNQPQHF
NA	TRBV6-4	NA	TRBJ2-1	TGTGCCAGCAGTTCCAGCGGGACAACCCGAAGCTCCTACAATGAGCAGTTCTTC	CASSSSGTTRSSYNEQFF
NA	TRBV30	NA	TRBJ1-2	TGTGCCTGGACCTCGTCAGCAGCCGGGGGCTACACCTTC	CAWTSSAAGGYTF
NA	TRBV20-1	NA	TRBJ2-7	TGCAGTGCTAGCAGGGGCTACGAGCAGTACTTC	CSASRGYEQYF
TRBD1	TRBV19	NA	TRBJ1-5	TGTGCCAGTAGTGGACAGGGGGCGCCTGGCAATCAGCCCCAGCATTTT	CASSGQGAPGNQPQHF
NA	TRBV5-1	once	TRBJ2-5	TGCGCCAGCAGGGATAGCTCAGAGACCCAGTACTTC	CASRDSSETQYF
NA	TRBV7-2	NA	TRBJ2-7	TGTGCCAGCAGCCGGTCGGCAGGGACAATCGGGGCCGAGCAGTACTTC	CASSRSAGTIGAEQYF
TRBD1	TRBV27	NA	TRBJ1-5	TGTGCCAGCAGTACGCGGGACAGGGGTTCCAATCAGCCCCAGCATTTT	CASSTRDRGSNQPQHF
NA	TRBV7-3	NA	TRBJ2-2	TGTGCCAGCAGCTTAGAACCTCAAGGCGGGGAGCTGTTTTTT	CASSLEPQGGELFF
NA	TRBV11-2	NA	TRBJ1-3	TGTGCCAGCAGCTTCACACAGGGCCCCTCTGGAAACACCATATATTTT	CASSFTQGPSGNTIYF
TRBD2	TRBV27	NA	TRBJ2-7	TGTGCCAGCAGTTTACTCGGGGGGGTCTCCTACGAGCAGTACTTC	CASSLLGGVSYEQYF
NA	TRBV5-1	NA	TRBJ2-4	TGCGCCAGCAGCCCCACAGGGCTCGAAAACATTCAGTACTTC	CASSPTGLENIQYF
NA	TRBV5-1	NA	TRBJ2-6	TGCGCCAGCAGCCCGGGGAGTTCGTCTGGGGCCAACGTCCTGACTTTC	CASSPGSSSGANVLTF
TRBD2	TRBV25-1	NA	TRBJ2-5	TGTGCCAGCAGTGGATCGGGACTAGCGGGGGGGTGGGAGACCCAGTACTTC	CASSGSGLAGGWETQYF
NA	TRBV9	NA	TRBJ2-5	TGTGCCAGCAGCGTAGGATGGGAGACCCAGTACTTC	CASSVGWETQYF
NA	TRBV6-6	NA	TRBJ1-4	TGTGCCAGCAAACCAGGGGATGAAAAACTGTTTTTT	CASKPGDEKLFF
TRBD2	TRBV4-3	NA	TRBJ2-3	TGCGCCAGCAGCCTCCTAACCGGGACTAGCGGGGGGACTAGCACAGATACGCAGTATTTT	CASSLLTGTSGGTSTDTQYF
NA	TRBV6-6	NA	TRBJ2-2	TGTGCCAGCAGTTACGGAGGGACCGGGGAGCTGTTTTTT	CASSYGGTGELFF
NA	TRBV15	NA	TRBJ2-1	TGTGCCACCAGCGGCCCCCGGGTGGGGGCGAGCAATGAGCAGTTCTTC	CATSGPRVGASNEQFF
TRBD2	TRBV29-1	NA	TRBJ2-3	TGCAGCGTCGACTGGACGGGGACTAGTTCCACAGATACGCAGTATTTT	CSVDWTGTSSTDTQYF